This TCR beta chain was identified during a study of CD8 T cells in Susac syndrome (dated by TCRdb to the late 2010s). Study-level background: Whether CD8+ T cell activation and differentiation in Susac syndrome was antigen driven was tested using repertoire sequencing. Beyond this particular receptor, the publication reports: The number of individuals in the TCR sequencing and HLA analysis was recognized as being relatively small.

This clonotype was recorded only once. Its recognized antigen is unknown. Base qualities are not provided; no much larger clone lies one nucleotide away. One read amounts to weak evidence. RNA was extracted with the RNeasy kit and roughly 0.5 to 1 ug was reverse transcribed using random hexamers. The immunoSEQ multiplex PCR assay, covering 54 Vbeta and 13 Jbeta segments, was used to amplify TCR beta CDR3 regions. PCR amplification bias was corrected using a synthetic template baseline for primer optimization and computational correction. The source study handled its data this way. Reads were assigned to V, D and J genes according to IMGT and analyzed in immunoSEQ Analyzer, with only productive sequences retained. To calculate clonality, Shannon entropy was normalized by log2 of the number of productive unique sequences and then subtracted from one. Public and private clones were assessed among the 100 most prevalent clones of each patient and control. Clones were defined as Susac-specific if absent from the healthy and MS cohorts, from 1052 published viral clones and from other ImmuneACCESS disease sequences. The public reads were reanalyzed by TCRdb: fastp trimming at Q25, MiXCR alignment, in-frame beta chains only. Each CDR3 protein gets just one entry, which takes the most common genes and DNA from the rows behind it. TCRdb's processing, not the study's, gives the V and J calls here. Here the sample has a few hundred thousand distinct CDR3 sequences; roughly 96% occur a single time. Of the sample, 0.075% to 0.095% is held by the ten largest clones.

Including cysteine and phenylalanine, the CDR3 has 16 amino acids. Left in the record is the CDR3 DNA by itself, 48 bases read in frame from the first base. From V the trimming removes 6 bases and from J it removes 2 bases, while the gene matches leave 8 bases of the junction unaccounted for. CDR1 and CDR2, looked up from the germline V gene, are MDHEN and SYDVKM. Peripheral blood CD8+ and CD4+ T cells from healthy donors, Susac syndrome patients and multiple sclerosis patients were profiled by high-throughput TCR beta sequencing. The multiple sclerosis controls were treatment-naive patients who had stable or active relapsing-remitting disease and met the revised McDonald criteria. Bulk CD8+ and CD4+ T cells were purified by magnetic negative isolation, while CD8+ TEMRA cells were enriched using FACS. Blood was collected in EDTA tubes and processed within 24 hours, with PBMCs isolated through density gradient centrifugation. PBMCs intended for TCR sequencing were cryopreserved in liquid nitrogen and were subsequently thawed in a 37 degrees C water bath. A purity of at least 90% was achieved for sorted or isolated CD4+, CD8+ and CD8+ TEMRA cells.

The chain is encoded by TRBV28 joined to TRBJ2-7; 12 junctional bases match TRBD2. This TCR came from a human donor with multiple sclerosis. Sequenced: CD4+ T cells from PBMCs. The base sequence is TGTGCCAGCAGCCCCGGGACTAGCGGGCGTGCCTACGAGCAGTACTTC. Its translation is CASSPGTSGRAYEQYF.